This T cell receptor beta chain came from a study of T cell responses to AZD1222 COVID-19 vaccine. Across the whole study: Samples with a second dose at about 4 or about 12 weeks were pooled together.

Notes on this clone: The antigen is not known.

Germline CDR1 SNHLY, CDR2 FYNNEI. The V and J ends lost 7 bases and 5 bases respectively, with 15 bases between them. This CDR3 contains 15 residues. Study findings and constraints: Dominant CD4 TCR responses targeted spike regions 160-218 and 743-854. There were mostly white British donors and more females than males, and clonal diversity was possibly underestimated. Epitopes outside B.1.351 and B.1.1.7 mutated regions reportedly drew nearly half of spike TCRs.

Produced via immunoSEQ multiplex PCR; TCRdb's table is partial and in-frame only. The table shows about 100,000 clones, with around 84% occurring only once. This chain links TRBV2 with TRBJ1-6; D is perhaps TRBD1 (5 bases). Specimen: peripheral blood, collected on day 0 of AZD1222 vaccination. This TCR was recovered from an adult in good health. This CDR3 reads CASIRDRNNNSPLHF. The CDR3, as DNA: TGTGCCAGCATACGGGACCGAAACAATAATTCACCCCTCCACTTT.